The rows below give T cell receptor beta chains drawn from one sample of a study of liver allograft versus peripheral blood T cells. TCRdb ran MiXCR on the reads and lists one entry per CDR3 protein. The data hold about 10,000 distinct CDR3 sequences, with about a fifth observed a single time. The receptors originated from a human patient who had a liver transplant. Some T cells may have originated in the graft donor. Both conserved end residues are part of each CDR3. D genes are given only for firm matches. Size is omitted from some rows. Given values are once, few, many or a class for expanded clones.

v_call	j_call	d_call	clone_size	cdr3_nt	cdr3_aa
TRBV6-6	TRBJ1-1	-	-	TGTGCCAGCAGCGACCCGGGACGGACCATGAACACTGAAGCTTTCTTT	CASSDPGRTMNTEAFF
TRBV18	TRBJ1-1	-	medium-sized	TGTGCCAGCTCCTTCACGGGGGGTGAAGCTTTCTTT	CASSFTGGEAFF
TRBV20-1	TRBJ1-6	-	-	TGCAGTGCTAGGGAATCCGCCTCACCCCTCCACTTT	CSARESASPLHF
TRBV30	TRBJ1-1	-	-	TGTGCCTGGGCCACGGGGTTTGACACTGAAGCTTTCTTT	CAWATGFDTEAFF
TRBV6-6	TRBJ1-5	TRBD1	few	TGTGCCAGCTCAATAAGACAGGGGGTTCAGCCCCAGCATTTT	CASSIRQGVQPQHF
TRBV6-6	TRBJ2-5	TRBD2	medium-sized	TGTGCCAGCAGTGGGGGGGAATTCCTGGAGACCCAGTACTTC	CASSGGEFLETQYF
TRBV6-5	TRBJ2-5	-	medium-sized	TGTGCCAGCAGTTACCAGGGGGGGCCCGAAACCCAGTACTTC	CASSYQGGPETQYF
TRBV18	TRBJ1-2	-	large	TGTGCCAGCTCACCAGAGGGCCCCTATGGCTACACCTTC	CASSPEGPYGYTF
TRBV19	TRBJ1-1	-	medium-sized	TGTGCCAGTAGTACCAGGGCGAACACTGAAGCTTTCTTT	CASSTRANTEAFF
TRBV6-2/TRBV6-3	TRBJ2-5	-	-	TGTGCCAGCAGTTACCCGGAGACCCAGTACTTC	CASSYPETQYF
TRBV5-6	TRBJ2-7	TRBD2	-	TGTGCCAGCAGCTTTGCCGGGGCCAGCGGGGCCCCCTACGAGCAGTACTTC	CASSFAGASGAPYEQYF
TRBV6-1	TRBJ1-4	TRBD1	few	TGTGCCAGCAGTCCCGGGACAGGGGGCGGAAAACTGTTTTTT	CASSPGTGGGKLFF
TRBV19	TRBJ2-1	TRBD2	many	TGTGCCAGTAGTATCCTGAGGGAGGGCTTGAATGAGCAGTTCTTC	CASSILREGLNEQFF
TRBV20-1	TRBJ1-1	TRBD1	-	TGCAGTGCCGACTCGGGACAGGGAAACACTGAAGCTTTCTTT	CSADSGQGNTEAFF
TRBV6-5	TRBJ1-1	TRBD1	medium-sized	TGTGCCAGCAGTTCCCGGACAGGGAGCACTGAAGCTTTCTTT	CASSSRTGSTEAFF
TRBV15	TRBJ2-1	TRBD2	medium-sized	TGTGCCACCAGCAGAGGACTAGCGGGAGGGCATGAGCAGTTCTTC	CATSRGLAGGHEQFF
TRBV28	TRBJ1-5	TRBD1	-	TGTGCCAGCCTCCTGGGGGGACAGGGGGTAGAGCCCCAGCATTTT	CASLLGGQGVEPQHF
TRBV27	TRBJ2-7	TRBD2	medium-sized	TGTGCCAGCAGTTTAAAGCGGGGGGGCCACGAGCAGTACTTC	CASSLKRGGHEQYF
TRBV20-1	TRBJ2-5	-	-	TGCAGCCGGGCGGGGGGCTTCGGACAGGGTCATCAAGAGACCCAGTACTTC	CSRAGGFGQGHQETQYF
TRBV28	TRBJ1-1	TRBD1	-	TGTGCCAGCAGTTCGGGGACAGGTACTGAAGCTTTCTTT	CASSSGTGTEAFF
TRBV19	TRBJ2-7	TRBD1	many	TGTGCCAGCTCCCCCGGGGCCGGGACAGGGGCCTACGAGCAGTACTTC	CASSPGAGTGAYEQYF
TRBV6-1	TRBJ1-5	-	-	TGTGCCAGCAGAGCCGGAGGGCCCTCCCAGCATTTT	CASRAGGPSQHF
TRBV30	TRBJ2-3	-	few	TGTGCCTGGACAGGCGGGATTACAGATACGCAGTATTTT	CAWTGGITDTQYF
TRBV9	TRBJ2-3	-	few	TGTGCCAGCAGCGTAGATCCCGGCACAGATACGCAGTATTTT	CASSVDPGTDTQYF
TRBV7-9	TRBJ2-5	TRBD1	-	TGTGCCAGCAGCCGCCCCCGACAGGGAGTGGGCCAAGAGACCCAGTACTTC	CASSRPRQGVGQETQYF
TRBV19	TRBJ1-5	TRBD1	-	TGTGCCAGTAGTATAGCAGGGGGCGGTCAGCCCCAGCATTTT	CASSIAGGGQPQHF
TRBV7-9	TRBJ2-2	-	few	TGTGCCAGCAGCTTAGAGCCTAGCTCGGTATACGGCGGGGAGCTGTTTTTT	CASSLEPSSVYGGELFF
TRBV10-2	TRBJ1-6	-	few	TGCGCCAGCAGTGAGTCGGGAGAAGGTTCACCCCTCCACTTT	CASSESGEGSPLHF
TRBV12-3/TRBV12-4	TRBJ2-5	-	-	TGTGCCAGCAGTTTTAGCGGAACCCAAGAGACCCAGTACTTC	CASSFSGTQETQYF
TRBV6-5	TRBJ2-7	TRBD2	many	TGTGCCAGCAGTTTGGGGTCTAGCGGGGCGTCCTACGAGCAGTACTTC	CASSLGSSGASYEQYF
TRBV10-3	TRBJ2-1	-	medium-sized	TGTGCCATCAGTAGGGAATCGTATCCCAATGAGCAGTTCTTC	CAISRESYPNEQFF
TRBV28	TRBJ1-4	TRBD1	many	TGTGCCAGCAGTTATGGGGGGACAGGGGGGATATCGAGGCTGTTTTTT	CASSYGGTGGISRLFF
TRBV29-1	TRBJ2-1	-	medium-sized	TGCAGCGTTGTGTTTCTAGCCTTGAGTGAGCAGTTCTTC	CSVVFLALSEQFF
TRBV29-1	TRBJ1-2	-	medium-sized	TGCAGCGTTGCCGATGGGTACGGTTCTAACTATGGCTACACCTTC	CSVADGYGSNYGYTF
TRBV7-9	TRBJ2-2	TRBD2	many	TGTGCCAGCACCCCCGGGGTAGCGGGGGAAACCGGGGAGCTGTTTTTT	CASTPGVAGETGELFF
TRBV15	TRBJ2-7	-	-	TGTGCCACCAGCGTCCACAGGAGCTCCTACGAGCAGTACTTC	CATSVHRSSYEQYF
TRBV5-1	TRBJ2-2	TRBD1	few	TGCGCCAGCAGCTCTCCTCAAGGACAGGGCAGCACCGGGGAGCTGTTTTTT	CASSSPQGQGSTGELFF
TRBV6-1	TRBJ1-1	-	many	TGTGCCAGCAGTGAACAGGGTACCGCTGAAGCTTTCTTT	CASSEQGTAEAFF
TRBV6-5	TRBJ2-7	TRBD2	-	TGTGCCAGCAGCAGACTAGCGGGAAGTAACGAGCAGTACTTC	CASSRLAGSNEQYF
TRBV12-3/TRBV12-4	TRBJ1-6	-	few	TGTGCCAGCAGTTTAGGGCAGGGGAATTCACCCCTCCACTTT	CASSLGQGNSPLHF
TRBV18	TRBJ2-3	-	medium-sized	TGTGCCAGCTCACCAAGCACAGATACGCAGTATTTT	CASSPSTDTQYF
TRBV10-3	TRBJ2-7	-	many	TGTGCCTCAGGGGTAGCAGGCTACGAGCAGTACTTC	CASGVAGYEQYF
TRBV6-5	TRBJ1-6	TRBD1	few	TGTGCCAGCAAGACAGGGCCAAATTCACCCCTCCACTTT	CASKTGPNSPLHF
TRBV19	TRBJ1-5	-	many	TGTGCCAGTAGTATGGCAGGGGCTCAGCCCCAGCATTTT	CASSMAGAQPQHF